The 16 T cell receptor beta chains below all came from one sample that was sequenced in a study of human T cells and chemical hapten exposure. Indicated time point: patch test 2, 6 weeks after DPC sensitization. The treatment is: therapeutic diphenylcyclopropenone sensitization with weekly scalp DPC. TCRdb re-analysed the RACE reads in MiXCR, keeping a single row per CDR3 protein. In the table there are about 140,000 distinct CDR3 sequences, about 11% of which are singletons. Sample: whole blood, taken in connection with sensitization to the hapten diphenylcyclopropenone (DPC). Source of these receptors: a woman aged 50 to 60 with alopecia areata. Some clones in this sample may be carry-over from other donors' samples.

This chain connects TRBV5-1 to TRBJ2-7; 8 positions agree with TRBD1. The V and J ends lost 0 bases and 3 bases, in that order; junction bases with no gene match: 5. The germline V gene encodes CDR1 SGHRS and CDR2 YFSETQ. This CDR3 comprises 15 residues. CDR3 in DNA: TGCGCCAGCAGCTTGGGACAGGGGTTTAACTACGAGCAGTACTTC. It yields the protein CASSLGQGFNYEQYF. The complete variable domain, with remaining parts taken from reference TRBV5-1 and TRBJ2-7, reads KAGVTQTPRYLIKTRGQQVTLSCSPISGHRSVSWYQQTPGQGLQFLFEYFSETQRNKGNFPGRFSGRQFSNSRSEMNVSTLELGDSALYLCASSLGQGFNYEQYFGPGTRLTVT.

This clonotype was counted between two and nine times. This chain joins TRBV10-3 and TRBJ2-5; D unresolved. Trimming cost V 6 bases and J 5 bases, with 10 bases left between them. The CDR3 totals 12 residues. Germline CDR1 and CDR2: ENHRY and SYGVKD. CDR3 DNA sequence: TGTGCCATCAGCCCCACCGGGGAGACCCAGTACTTC. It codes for CAISPTGETQYF.

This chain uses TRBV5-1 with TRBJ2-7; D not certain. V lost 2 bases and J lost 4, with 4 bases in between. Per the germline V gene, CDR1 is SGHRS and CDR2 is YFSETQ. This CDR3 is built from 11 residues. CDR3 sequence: CASSFGYEQYF. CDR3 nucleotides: TGCGCCAGCAGCTTCGGATACGAGCAGTACTTC.

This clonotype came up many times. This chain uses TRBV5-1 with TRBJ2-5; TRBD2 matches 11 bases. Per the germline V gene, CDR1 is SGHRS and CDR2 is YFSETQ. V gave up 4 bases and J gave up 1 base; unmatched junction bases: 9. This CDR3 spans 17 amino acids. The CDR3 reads CASSVGGTSGAQETQYF. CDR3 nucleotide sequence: TGCGCCAGCAGCGTTGGGGGGACTAGCGGAGCCCAAGAGACCCAGTACTTC.

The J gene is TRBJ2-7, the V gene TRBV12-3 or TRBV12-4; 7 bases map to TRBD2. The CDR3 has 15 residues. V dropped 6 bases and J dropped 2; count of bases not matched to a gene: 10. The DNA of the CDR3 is TGTGCCAGCAGGATAGCGTTTGGGAGGGCCTACGAGCAGTACTTC. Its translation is CASRIAFGRAYEQYF.

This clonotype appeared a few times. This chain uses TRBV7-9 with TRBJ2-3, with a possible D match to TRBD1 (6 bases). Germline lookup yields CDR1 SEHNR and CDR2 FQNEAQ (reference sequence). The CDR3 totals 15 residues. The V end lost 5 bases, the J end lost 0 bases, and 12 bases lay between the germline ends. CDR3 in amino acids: CASSPGQPSTDTQYF. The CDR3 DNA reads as TGTGCCAGCAGCCCTGGACAGCCTAGCACAGATACGCAGTATTTT.

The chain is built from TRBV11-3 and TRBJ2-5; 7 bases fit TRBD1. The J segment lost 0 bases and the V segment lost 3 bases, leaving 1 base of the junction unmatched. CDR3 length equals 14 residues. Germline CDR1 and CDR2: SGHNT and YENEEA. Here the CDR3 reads CASSLDRNQETQYF. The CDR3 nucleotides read TGTGCCAGCAGCTTGGACAGGAACCAAGAGACCCAGTACTTC.

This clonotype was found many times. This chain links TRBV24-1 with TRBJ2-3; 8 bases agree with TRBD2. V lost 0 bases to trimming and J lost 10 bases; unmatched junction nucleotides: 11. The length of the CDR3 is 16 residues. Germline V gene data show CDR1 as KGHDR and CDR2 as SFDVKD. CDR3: CATSDLKGGRPESQYF. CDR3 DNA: TGTGCCACCAGTGATTTGAAAGGCGGGAGGCCCGAATCGCAGTATTTT.

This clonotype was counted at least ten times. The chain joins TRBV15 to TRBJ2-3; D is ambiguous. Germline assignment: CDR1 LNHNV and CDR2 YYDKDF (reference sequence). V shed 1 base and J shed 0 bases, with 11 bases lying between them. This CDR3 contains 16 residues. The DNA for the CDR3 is TGTGCCACCAGCAGAGCCGCCGTCTCTAGCACAGATACGCAGTATTTT. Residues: CATSRAAVSSTDTQYF.

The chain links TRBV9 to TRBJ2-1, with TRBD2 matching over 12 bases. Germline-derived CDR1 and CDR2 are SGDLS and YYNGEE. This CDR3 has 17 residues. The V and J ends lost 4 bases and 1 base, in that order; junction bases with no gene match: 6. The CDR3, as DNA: TGTGCCAGCAGCCCCTGGACTAGCGGGGCATCCTACAATGAGCAGTTCTTC. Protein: CASSPWTSGASYNEQFF.

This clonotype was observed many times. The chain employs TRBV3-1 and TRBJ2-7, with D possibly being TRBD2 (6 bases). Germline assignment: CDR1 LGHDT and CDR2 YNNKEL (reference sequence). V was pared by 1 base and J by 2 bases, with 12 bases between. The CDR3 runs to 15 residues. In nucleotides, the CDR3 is TGTGCCAGCAGCCAAGGTCCGGGAGCCCCCTACGAGCAGTACTTC. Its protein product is CASSQGPGAPYEQYF.

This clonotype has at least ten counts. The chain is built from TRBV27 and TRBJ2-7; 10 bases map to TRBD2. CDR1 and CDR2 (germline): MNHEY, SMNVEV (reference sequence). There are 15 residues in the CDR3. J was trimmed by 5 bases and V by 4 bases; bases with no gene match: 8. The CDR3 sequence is CASSSIAGGSHEQYF. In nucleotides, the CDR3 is TGTGCCAGCAGTTCTATAGCGGGAGGTTCGCACGAGCAGTACTTC.

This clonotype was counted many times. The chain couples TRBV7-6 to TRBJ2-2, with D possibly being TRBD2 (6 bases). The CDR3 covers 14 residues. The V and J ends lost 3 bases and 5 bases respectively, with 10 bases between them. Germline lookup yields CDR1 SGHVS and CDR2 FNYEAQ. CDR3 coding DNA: TGTGCCAGCAGCTTCTCCGGGGGAACCGGGGAGCTGTTTTTT. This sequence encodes CASSFSGGTGELFF.

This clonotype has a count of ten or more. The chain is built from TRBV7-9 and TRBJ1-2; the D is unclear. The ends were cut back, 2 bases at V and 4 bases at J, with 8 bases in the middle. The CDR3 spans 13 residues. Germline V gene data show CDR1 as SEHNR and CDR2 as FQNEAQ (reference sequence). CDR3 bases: TGTGCCAGCAGCTTAAGTTGGGGCTATGGCTACACCTTC. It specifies CASSLSWGYGYTF. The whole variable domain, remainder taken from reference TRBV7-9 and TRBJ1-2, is DTGVSQNPRHKITKRGQNVTFRCDPISEHNRLYWYRQTLGQGPEFLTYFQNEAQLEKSRLLSDRFSAERPKGSFSTLEIQRTEQGDSAMYLCASSLSWGYGYTFGSGTRLTVV.

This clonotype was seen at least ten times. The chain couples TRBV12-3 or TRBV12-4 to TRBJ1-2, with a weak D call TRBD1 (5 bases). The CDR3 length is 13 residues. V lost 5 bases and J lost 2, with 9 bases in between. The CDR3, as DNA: TGTGCCAGCAGTCCCCGGGACAACTATGGCTACACCTTC. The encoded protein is CASSPRDNYGYTF.

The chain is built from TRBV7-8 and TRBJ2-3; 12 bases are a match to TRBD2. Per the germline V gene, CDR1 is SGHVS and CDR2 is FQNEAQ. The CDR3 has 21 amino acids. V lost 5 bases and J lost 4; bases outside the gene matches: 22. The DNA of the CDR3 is TGTGCCAGCAGCCTCAAAGGACTAGCGGGATGGGAGGACACATTAGCAGATACGCAGTATTTT. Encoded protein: CASSLKGLAGWEDTLADTQYF.